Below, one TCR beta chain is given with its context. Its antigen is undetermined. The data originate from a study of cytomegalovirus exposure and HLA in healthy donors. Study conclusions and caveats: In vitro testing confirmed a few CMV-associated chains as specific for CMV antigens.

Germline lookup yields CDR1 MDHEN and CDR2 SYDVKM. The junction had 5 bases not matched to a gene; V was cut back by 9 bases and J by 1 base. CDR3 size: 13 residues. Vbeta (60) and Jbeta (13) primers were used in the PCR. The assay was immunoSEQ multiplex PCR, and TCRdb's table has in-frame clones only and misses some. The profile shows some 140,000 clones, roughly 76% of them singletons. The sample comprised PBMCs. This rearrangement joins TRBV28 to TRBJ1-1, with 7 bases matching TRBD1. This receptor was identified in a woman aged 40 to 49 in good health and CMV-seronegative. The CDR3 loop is CASDRDRNTEAFF. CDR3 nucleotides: TGTGCCAGTGACCGGGACAGGAACACTGAAGCTTTCTTT.